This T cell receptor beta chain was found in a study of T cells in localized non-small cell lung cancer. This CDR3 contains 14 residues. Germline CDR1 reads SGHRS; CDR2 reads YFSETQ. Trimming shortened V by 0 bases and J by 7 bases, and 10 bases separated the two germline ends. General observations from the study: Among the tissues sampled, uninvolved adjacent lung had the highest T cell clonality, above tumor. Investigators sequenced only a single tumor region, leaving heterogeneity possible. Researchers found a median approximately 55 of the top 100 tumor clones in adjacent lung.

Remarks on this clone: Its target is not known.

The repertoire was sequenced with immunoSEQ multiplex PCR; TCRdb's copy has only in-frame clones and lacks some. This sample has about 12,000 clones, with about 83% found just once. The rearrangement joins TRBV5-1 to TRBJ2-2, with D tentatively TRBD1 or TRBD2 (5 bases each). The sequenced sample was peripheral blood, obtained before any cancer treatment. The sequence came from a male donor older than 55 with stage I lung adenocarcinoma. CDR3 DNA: TGCGCCAGCAGCTTGGACGGGGCGGGCGGGGAGCTGTTTTTT. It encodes CASSLDGAGGELFF.